These 5 T cell receptor beta chains were all obtained from the same sample, sequenced in a study of cytomegalovirus exposure and HLA in healthy donors (dated by TCRdb to the late 2010s). Preparation of the library involved the immunoSEQ multiplex PCR assay. The multiplex PCR relied on a mix of 60 forward primers for TCR Vbeta segments and 13 reverse primers for TCR Jbeta segments. TCRdb holds this immuneACCESS table with in-frame rearrangements only. Some clones are missing; in checked studies, unresolved V genes explain under half, and the rest has no known cause. This sample's table contains about 74,000 clones. The top ten clones comprise 6% to 8% of the sample. The specimen sequenced was PBMCs. The receptors come from a female donor in good health and CMV-seropositive.

This chain joins TRBV30 and TRBJ2-7; maybe TRBD1 (5 bases). This CDR3 comprises 16 residues. Between the trimmed V and J ends, which lost 2 bases and 1 base, there was a span of 18 bases. CDR1 is GTSNPN, CDR2 SVGIG, per germline (reference sequence). This CDR3 is CAWSNSLQAISYEQYF. CDR3 nucleotide sequence: TGTGCCTGGAGTAACAGTTTACAGGCCATTTCCTACGAGCAGTACTTC.

The V and J genes are TRBV7-6 and TRBJ2-1, with 7 nucleotides matching TRBD2. The CDR3 sequence is 13 residues long. Germline loops: CDR1 SGHVS, CDR2 FNYEAQ. Germline trimming cut 1 base from V and 7 bases from J; bases unmatched to any gene: 1. Here the CDR3 DNA reads TGTGCCAGCAGCTTAGATAGCGGGAATGAGCAGTTCTTC. It is translated as CASSLDSGNEQFF.

V and J are TRBV4-1 and TRBJ2-3; 9 positions match TRBD1. The CDR3 extends over 18 amino acids. Germline assignment: CDR1 MGHRA and CDR2 YSYEKL. J gave up 9 bases and V 1 base, and 17 bases lay outside the gene matches. DNA of the CDR3: TGCGCCAGCAGCCAAGTGTTTATGGGGACAGGGCCGGGAGGCACGCAGTATTTT. Its protein product is CASSQVFMGTGPGGTQYF.

The chain couples TRBV25-1 to TRBJ2-7; TRBD1 matches at 9 bases. The CDR3 has 13 residues. J lost 4 bases, V lost 8 bases, and 6 bases had no gene match. Germline assignment: CDR1 MGHDK and CDR2 SYGVNS. CDR3 DNA: TGTGCCAGCTGTAGACAGGGGGGATACGAGCAGTACTTC. This codes for CASCRQGGYEQYF.

The rearrangement uses TRBV6-6 and TRBJ1-2, with D possibly TRBD1 on 6 matching bases. Trimming left V 6 bases short and J 5 bases short, with 16 bases between. This CDR3 contains 14 residues. The V gene's germline CDR1 is MNHNY and CDR2 SVGAGI (reference sequence). CDR3 sequence: CASSPQGFSYGYTF. The CDR3 region has the DNA TGTGCCAGCAGCCCCCAGGGGTTCAGTTATGGCTACACCTTC.